The present entry profiles one TCR beta chain with its context. This clone's antigen is unknown. Base qualities are missing; no much larger clone stands one base away. Receptor amplification or capture employed the immunoSEQ multiplex PCR assay. TCRdb mirrors the immuneACCESS table, restricted to in-frame sequences. Some clones are absent from its copies; in checked studies, under half trace to an unresolved V gene, and the reason for the others is unknown. In this sample the table shows 60,000 to 90,000 clones, approximately 97% of which occur a single time. The ten biggest clones cover approximately 0.18% of the sample. CDR3 length: 12 amino acids, cysteine to phenylalanine. Just CDR3 DNA is preserved here, 36 bases in frame from base 1. At the junction V is shortened by 8 bases and J by 6 bases, with 14 bases in between. According to the germline V gene (reference sequence), CDR1 reads SEHNR and CDR2 reads FQNEAQ.

This specimen comes from a study of technical replicates of blood from a few donors (dated by TCRdb to about 2017). Sequenced material: T cells isolated from PBMCs. This sequence uses TRBV7-9 and TRBJ2-7, and the D gene may be TRBD2, 5 bases matching. This sequence was found in a human donor in good health. The DNA is as follows: TGTGCCAGCCTTAGGGAGAGTGGCGAGCAGTACTTC. Translated, this is CASLRESGEQYF.